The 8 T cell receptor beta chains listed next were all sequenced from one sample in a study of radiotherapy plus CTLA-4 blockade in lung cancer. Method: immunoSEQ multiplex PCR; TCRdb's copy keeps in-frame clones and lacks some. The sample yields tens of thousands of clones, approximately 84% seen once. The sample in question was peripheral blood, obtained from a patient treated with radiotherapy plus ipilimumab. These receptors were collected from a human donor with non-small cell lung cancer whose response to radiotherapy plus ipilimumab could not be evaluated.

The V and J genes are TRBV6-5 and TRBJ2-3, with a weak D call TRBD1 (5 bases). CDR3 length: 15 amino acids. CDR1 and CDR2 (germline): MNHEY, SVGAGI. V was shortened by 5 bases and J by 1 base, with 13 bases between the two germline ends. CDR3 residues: CASSGRASGTDTQYF. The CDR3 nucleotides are TGTGCCAGCAGTGGCAGGGCCTCGGGCACAGATACGCAGTATTTT.

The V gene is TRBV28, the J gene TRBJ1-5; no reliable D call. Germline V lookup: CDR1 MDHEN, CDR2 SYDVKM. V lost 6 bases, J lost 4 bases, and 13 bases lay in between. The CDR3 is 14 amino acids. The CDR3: CASSLARTNQPQHF. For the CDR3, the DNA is TGTGCCAGCAGCCTCGCAAGAACTAATCAGCCCCAGCATTTT.

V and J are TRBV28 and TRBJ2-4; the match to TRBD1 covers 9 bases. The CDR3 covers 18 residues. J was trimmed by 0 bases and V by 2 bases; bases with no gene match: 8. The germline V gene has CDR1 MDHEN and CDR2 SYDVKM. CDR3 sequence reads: CASSLRQGGYLAKNIQYF. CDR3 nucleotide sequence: TGTGCCAGCAGTTTACGACAGGGGGGTTATCTAGCCAAAAACATTCAGTACTTC.

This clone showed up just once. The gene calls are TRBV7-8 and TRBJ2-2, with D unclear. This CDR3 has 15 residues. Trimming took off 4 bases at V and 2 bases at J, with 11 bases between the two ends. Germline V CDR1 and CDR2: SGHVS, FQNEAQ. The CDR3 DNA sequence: TGTGCCAGCAGCTCCCACAGAATTAACACCGGGGAGCTGTTTTTT. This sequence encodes CASSSHRINTGELFF.

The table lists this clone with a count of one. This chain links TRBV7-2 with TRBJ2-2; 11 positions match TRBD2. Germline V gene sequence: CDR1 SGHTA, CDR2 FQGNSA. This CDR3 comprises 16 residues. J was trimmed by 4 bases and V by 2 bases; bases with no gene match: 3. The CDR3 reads CASSLTSGSRTGELFF. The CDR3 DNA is TGTGCCAGCAGCTTAACTAGCGGGAGTCGCACCGGGGAGCTGTTTTTT.

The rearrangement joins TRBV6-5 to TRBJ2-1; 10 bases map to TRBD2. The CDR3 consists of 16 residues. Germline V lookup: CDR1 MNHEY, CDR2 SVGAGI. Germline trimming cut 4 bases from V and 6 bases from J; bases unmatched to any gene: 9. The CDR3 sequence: CASSSQIAGGSNEQFF. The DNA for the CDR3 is TGTGCCAGCAGTTCTCAAATAGCGGGAGGATCCAATGAGCAGTTCTTC.

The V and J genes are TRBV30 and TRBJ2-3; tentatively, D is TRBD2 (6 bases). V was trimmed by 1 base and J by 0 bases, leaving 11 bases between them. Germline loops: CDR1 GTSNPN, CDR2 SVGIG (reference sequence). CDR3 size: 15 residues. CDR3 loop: CAWSALALSTDTQYF. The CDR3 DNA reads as TGTGCCTGGAGTGCACTAGCACTAAGCACAGATACGCAGTATTTT.

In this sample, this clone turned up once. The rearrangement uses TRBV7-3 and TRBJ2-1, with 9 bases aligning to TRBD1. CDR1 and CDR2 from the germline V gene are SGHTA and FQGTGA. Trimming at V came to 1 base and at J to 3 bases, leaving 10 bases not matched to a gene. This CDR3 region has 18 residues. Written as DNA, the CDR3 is TGTGCCAGCAGCTTAATCTCTCCGGGACAGGGTATCTACAATGAGCAGTTCTTC. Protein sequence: CASSLISPGQGIYNEQFF.